The entry that follows covers one T cell receptor beta chain sequence. The data were obtained in a study of blood T cell repertoires in COVID-19. Study in general: Some COVID-19 samples were acute and others convalescent; all came from the United States, Italy and Spain. From T cells, B-cell-depleted T cells, or PBMCs came the material, which was cDNA or gDNA.

The authors' processing: How many nucleated cells were present was estimated from reference gene primer amplification. TCRdb's table, derived via immunoSEQ multiplex PCR, lists solely in-frame clones and lacks some. D and trimming were read from the DNA, whereas the V and J calls and clone size are those reported in that table. The profile shows 99,000 or so clones, approximately 86% of them singletons. The V gene lost 3 bases and the J gene lost 4 bases, with 6 bases spanning the gap. Germline CDR1 and CDR2: SEHNR and FQNEAQ (reference sequence). There are 13 residues in the CDR3. The sequence derives from a woman aged 55-70 years in a cohort sampled during active or convalescent COVID-19. This sequence joins TRBV7-9 and TRBJ2-2; unclear D gene. Source material: peripheral blood. In DNA, the CDR3 is TGTGCCAGCAGCTTCCCCGGCACCGGGGAGCTGTTTTTT. Protein: CASSFPGTGELFF.